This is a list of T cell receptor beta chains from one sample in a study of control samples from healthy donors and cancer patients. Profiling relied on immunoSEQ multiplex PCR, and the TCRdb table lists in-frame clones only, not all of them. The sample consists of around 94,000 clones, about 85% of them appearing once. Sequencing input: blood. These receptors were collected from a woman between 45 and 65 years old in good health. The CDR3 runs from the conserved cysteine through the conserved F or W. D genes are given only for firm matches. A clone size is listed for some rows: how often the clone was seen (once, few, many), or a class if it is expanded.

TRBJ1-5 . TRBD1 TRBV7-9 TGTGCCAGCAGCTTACAAGGACAGGGAAGTCAGCCCCAGCATTTT CASSLQGQGSQPQHF
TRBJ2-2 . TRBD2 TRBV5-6 TGTGCCAGCAGCTTTCGGACTAGCGAGGCCGGGGAGCTGTTTTTT CASSFRTSEAGELFF
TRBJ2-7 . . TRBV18 TGTGCCAGCTCACCACTGGGGTACGAGCAGTACTTC CASSPLGYEQYF
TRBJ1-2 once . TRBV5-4 TGTGCCAGCAGCTTGTCACAGGGTGTCGACTATGGCTACACCTTC CASSLSQGVDYGYTF
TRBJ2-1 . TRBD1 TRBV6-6 TGTGCCAGCAGTTGGCGGGACAGGTTGAATGAGCAGTTCTTC CASSWRDRLNEQFF
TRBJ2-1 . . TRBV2 TGTGCCAGCAGTGCCACCAGAGTCCAGCAGTTCTTC CASSATRVQQFF
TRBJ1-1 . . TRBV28 TGTGCCAGCAGCCTCAGTGGCACTGAAGCTTTCTTT CASSLSGTEAFF
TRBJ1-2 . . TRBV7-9 TGTGCCAGCAGTTCGACAGAAAATAACTATGGCTACACCTTC CASSSTENNYGYTF
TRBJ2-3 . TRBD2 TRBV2 TGTGCCAGCAACCTACTAGCGGGGGGAACAGATACGCAGTATTTT CASNLLAGGTDTQYF
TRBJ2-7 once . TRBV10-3 TGTGCCATCAGTGAGTCGAGCGGGCCGGGACCCAGGGCCTACGAGCAGTACTTC CAISESSGPGPRAYEQYF
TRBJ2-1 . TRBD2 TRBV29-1 TGCAGCGTCCGGACTAGCGGAAATTACAATGAGCAGTTCTTC CSVRTSGNYNEQFF
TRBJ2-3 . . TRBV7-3 TGTGCCAGCAGCTTCGGCGGGAGCACAGATACGCAGTATTTT CASSFGGSTDTQYF
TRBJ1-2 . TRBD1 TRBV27 TGTGCCAGCATGCAGGGGGCCCGGTTCCATAACTATGGCTACACCTTC CASMQGARFHNYGYTF
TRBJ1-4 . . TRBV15 TGTGCCACCAGCAGAGGTAGTCTTAATGAAAAACTGTTTTTT CATSRGSLNEKLFF
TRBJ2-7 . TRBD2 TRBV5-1 TGCGCCAGCAGCCCGAGGACTAGCGGGCCCTCCTACGAGCAGTACTTC CASSPRTSGPSYEQYF
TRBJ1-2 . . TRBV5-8 TGTGCCAGCGTCCCCTCCAGTAGCTTGGAAAGCTACACCTTC CASVPSSSLESYTF
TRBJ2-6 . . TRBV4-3 TGCGCCAGCAGCCAAGATACCGGGATTGCCAACGTCCTGACTTTC CASSQDTGIANVLTF
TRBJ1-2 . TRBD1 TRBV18 TGTGCCAGCTCACAGGGACAGGTCTATGGCTACACCTTC CASSQGQVYGYTF
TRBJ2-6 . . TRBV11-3 TGTGCCAGCAGCTCAACCGGGGCCCCAGCCGGGGCCAACGTCCTGACTTTC CASSSTGAPAGANVLTF
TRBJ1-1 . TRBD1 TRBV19 TGTGCCAGTAGTATTAAGGGGGCAAGGACTGAAGCTTTCTTT CASSIKGARTEAFF
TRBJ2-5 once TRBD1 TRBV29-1 TGCAGCGCCGGGACAGGGCAAGAGACCCAGTACTTC CSAGTGQETQYF
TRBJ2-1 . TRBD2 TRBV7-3 TGTGCCAGCAGCTCCCTGAAGGGAGGGGCTTACAATGAGCAGTTCTTC CASSSLKGGAYNEQFF
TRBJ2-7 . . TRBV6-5 TGTGCCAGCAGTTACTCGGCCGGAGTCTACGAGCAGTACTTC CASSYSAGVYEQYF